This is a list of T cell receptor beta chains from one sample in a study of blood T cell repertoires in COVID-19. Here immunoSEQ multiplex PCR was the method, and the copy in TCRdb shows in-frame clones only, minus some. The table records under 300,000 clones, 92% of them present only once. Sequencing was carried out using peripheral blood. Receptor source: a man aged 30 to 45 with COVID-19, enrolled during active disease. Both conserved end residues are part of each CDR3. A D gene is named only where the DNA matches it firmly. The size of a clone is reported for some rows only, either as once, few or many, or as a class for expanded clones.

d_gene,abundance,j_gene,len,v_gene,CDR3aa,CDR3nt
NA,NA,TRBJ1-5,13,TRBV12-3/TRBV12-4,CASSQVRGQPQHF,TGTGCCAGCAGTCAAGTCAGGGGACAGCCCCAGCATTTT
TRBD1,NA,TRBJ1-1,13,TRBV5-1,CASRTGGATEAFF,TGCGCCAGCCGGACAGGGGGCGCGACTGAAGCTTTCTTT
TRBD1,NA,TRBJ1-4,13,TRBV30,CAWETGTNEKLFF,TGTGCCTGGGAGACAGGGACTAATGAAAAACTGTTTTTT
TRBD1,NA,TRBJ1-3,17,TRBV15,CATSISTGTGAGNTIYF,TGTGCCACCAGCATCTCGACCGGGACAGGGGCTGGAAACACCATATATTTT
NA,NA,TRBJ1-1,11,TRBV12-3/TRBV12-4,CASVGGAEAFF,TGTGCCAGCGTAGGGGGGGCTGAAGCTTTCTTT
NA,NA,TRBJ1-2,13,TRBV20-1,CSASSVGGYGYTF,TGCAGTGCTAGTTCGGTAGGGGGTTATGGCTACACCTTC
NA,NA,TRBJ1-5,16,TRBV3-1/TRBV3-2,CASSPRTDRYNQPQHF,TGTGCCAGCAGCCCCCGGACAGACCGATACAATCAGCCCCAGCATTTT
TRBD1,few,TRBJ1-1,14,TRBV7-2,CASSPRQGAIEAFF,TGTGCCAGCAGCCCTCGACAGGGGGCCATTGAAGCTTTCTTT
NA,NA,TRBJ1-3,15,TRBV19,CASTAGKYSGNTIYF,TGTGCCAGTACCGCCGGGAAATACTCTGGAAACACCATATATTTT
TRBD2,NA,TRBJ2-2,14,TRBV25-1,CASRREGNTGELFF,TGTGCCAGCAGGAGGGAGGGGAACACCGGGGAGCTGTTTTTT
NA,NA,TRBJ1-5,13,TRBV30,CAWSTRGNQPQHF,TGTGCCTGGAGTACACGGGGGAATCAGCCCCAGCATTTT
NA,NA,TRBJ1-2,11,TRBV12-2,CASRPQGGYTF,TGTGCAAGTCGCCCCCAGGGTGGCTACACCTTC
TRBD2,once,TRBJ2-1,17,TRBV2,CASRQPGLAGGNNEQFF,TGTGCCAGCAGACAGCCGGGACTAGCGGGGGGAAACAATGAGCAGTTCTTC
TRBD1,once,TRBJ2-7,13,TRBV19,CASSDRASYEQYF,TGTGCCAGTAGTGACAGGGCTTCCTACGAGCAGTACTTC
NA,NA,TRBJ1-2,14,TRBV9,CASSVAFQGYGYTF,TGTGCCAGCAGCGTAGCTTTCCAGGGGTATGGCTACACCTTC
TRBD1,NA,TRBJ1-2,14,TRBV27,CASRGTGLFYGYTF,TGTGCCAGCAGGGGGACAGGGCTATTCTATGGCTACACCTTC
NA,NA,TRBJ1-3,15,TRBV2,CASRRTHSSGNTIYF,TGTGCCAGCAGACGGACTCATTCCTCTGGAAACACCATATATTTT
NA,NA,TRBJ2-2,16,TRBV5-1,CASSPPKAEITGELFF,TGCGCCAGCAGCCCCCCTAAAGCGGAGATCACCGGGGAGCTGTTTTTT
NA,NA,TRBJ1-5,13,TRBV7-9,CASSLTVNQPQHF,TGTGCCAGCAGCTTGACAGTTAATCAGCCCCAGCATTTT
TRBD1,NA,TRBJ2-5,15,TRBV5-1,CASSHGTVPLETQYF,TGCGCCAGCAGCCATGGGACAGTTCCCTTAGAGACCCAGTACTTC
TRBD1,NA,TRBJ2-2,18,TRBV4-1,CASSQTGTGGTNTGELFF,TGCGCCAGCAGCCAAACCGGGACAGGGGGAACCAACACCGGGGAGCTGTTTTTT
NA,once,TRBJ1-6,15,TRBV5-5,CASSPGQLANSPLHF,TGTGCCAGCAGCCCAGGACAGCTCGCTAATTCACCCCTCCACTTT
NA,NA,TRBJ1-2,16,TRBV18,CASSPPLQAANYGYTF,TGTGCCAGCTCACCACCGCTCCAAGCCGCTAACTATGGCTACACCTTC
NA,NA,TRBJ1-3,14,TRBV5-1,CASSAWTLGNTIYF,TGCGCCAGCAGCGCCTGGACTTTGGGAAACACCATATATTTT
NA,NA,TRBJ2-5,15,TRBV2,CASSESGWVQETQYF,TGTGCCAGCAGTGAATCAGGATGGGTCCAAGAGACCCAGTACTTC
NA,NA,TRBJ1-1,13,TRBV2,CASSAGVDTEAFF,TGTGCCAGCAGTGCCGGGGTCGACACTGAAGCTTTCTTT